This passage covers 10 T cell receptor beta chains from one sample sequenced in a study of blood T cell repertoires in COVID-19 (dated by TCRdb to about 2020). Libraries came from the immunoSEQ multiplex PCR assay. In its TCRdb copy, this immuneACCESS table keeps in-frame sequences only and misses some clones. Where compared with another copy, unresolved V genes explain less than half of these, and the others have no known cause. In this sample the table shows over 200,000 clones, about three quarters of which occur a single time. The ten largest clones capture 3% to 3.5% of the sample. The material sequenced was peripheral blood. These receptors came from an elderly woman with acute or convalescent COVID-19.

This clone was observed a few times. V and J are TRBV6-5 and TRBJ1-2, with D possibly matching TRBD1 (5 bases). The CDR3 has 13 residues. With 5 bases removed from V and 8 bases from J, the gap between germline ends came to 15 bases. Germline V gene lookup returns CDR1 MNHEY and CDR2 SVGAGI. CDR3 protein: CASSPQGRLGYTF. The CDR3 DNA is TGTGCCAGCAGTCCCCAGGGCAGGTTGGGCTACACCTTC.

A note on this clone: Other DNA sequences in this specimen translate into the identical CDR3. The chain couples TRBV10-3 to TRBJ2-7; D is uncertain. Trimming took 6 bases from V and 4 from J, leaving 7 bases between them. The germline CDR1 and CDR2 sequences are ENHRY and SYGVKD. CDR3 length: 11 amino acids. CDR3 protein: CAISPRYEQYF. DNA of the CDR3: TGTGCCATCAGCCCTAGATACGAGCAGTACTTC.

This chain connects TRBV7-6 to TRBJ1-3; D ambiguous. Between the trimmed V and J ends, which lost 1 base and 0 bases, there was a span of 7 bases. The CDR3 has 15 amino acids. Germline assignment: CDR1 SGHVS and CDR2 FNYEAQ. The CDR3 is CASSLDSPSGNTIYF. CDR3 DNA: TGTGCCAGCAGCTTAGACAGCCCCTCTGGAAACACCATATATTTT.

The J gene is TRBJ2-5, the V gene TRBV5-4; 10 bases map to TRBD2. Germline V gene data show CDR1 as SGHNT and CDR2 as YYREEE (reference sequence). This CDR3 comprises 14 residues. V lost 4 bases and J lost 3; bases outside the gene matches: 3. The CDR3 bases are TGTGCCAGCAGCACCCTAGCGGGGGAAGAGACCCAGTACTTC. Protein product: CASSTLAGEETQYF. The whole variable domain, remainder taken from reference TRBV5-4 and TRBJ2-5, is ETGVTQSPTHLIKTRGQQVTLRCSSQSGHNTVSWYQQALGQGPQFIFQYYREEENGRGNFPPRFSGLQFPNYSSELNVNALELDDSALYLCASSTLAGEETQYFGPGTRLLVL.

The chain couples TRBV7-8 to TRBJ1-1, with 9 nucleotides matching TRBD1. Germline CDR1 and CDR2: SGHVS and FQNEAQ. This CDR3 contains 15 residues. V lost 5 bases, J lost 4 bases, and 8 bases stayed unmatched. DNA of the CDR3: TGTGCCAGCAGCCAGGACAGGGGCCGGGGCACTGAAGCTTTCTTT. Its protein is CASSQDRGRGTEAFF.

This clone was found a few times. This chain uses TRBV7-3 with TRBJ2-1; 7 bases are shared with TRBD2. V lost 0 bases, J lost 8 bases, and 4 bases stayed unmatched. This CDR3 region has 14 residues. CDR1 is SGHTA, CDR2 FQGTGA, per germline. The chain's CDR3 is CASSLTSSGHEQFF. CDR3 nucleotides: TGTGCCAGCAGCTTAACGTCTAGCGGCCATGAGCAGTTCTTC.

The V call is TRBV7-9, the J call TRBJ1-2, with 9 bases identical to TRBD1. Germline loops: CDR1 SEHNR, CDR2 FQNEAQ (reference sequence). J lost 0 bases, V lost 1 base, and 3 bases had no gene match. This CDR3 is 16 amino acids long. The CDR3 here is CASSLGQGVANYGYTF. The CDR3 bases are TGTGCCAGCAGCTTAGGACAGGGGGTTGCTAACTATGGCTACACCTTC.

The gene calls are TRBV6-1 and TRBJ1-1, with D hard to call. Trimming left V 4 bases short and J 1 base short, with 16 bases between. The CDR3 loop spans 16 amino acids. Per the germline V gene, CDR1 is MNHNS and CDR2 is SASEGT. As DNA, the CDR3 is TGTGCCAGCAGTGTAGAGGGAGGAATTGCGAACACTGAAGCTTTCTTT. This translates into CASSVEGGIANTEAFF.

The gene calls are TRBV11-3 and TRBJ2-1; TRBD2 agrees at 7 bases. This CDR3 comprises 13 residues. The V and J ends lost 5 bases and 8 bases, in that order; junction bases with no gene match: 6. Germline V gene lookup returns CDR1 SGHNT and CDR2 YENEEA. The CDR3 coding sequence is TGTGCCAGCAGCGCCCTTGGGGGGGATGAGCAGTTCTTC. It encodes CASSALGGDEQFF.

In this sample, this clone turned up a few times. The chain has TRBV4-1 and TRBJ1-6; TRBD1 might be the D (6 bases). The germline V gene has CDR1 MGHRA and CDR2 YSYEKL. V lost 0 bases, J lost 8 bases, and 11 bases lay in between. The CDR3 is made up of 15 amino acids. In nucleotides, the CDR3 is TGCGCCAGCAGCCAAGAGTCTCGGACAGATTCACCCCTCCACTTT. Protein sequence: CASSQESRTDSPLHF.